This T cell receptor (beta chain) was obtained from a study of regulatory T cells in long-lasting Graves disease. The CDR3 loop spans 23 amino acids. Looked up from germline, CDR1 is SGHAT and CDR2 is FQDESV (reference sequence). The V end was cut by 2 bases, the J end by 0 bases, with 33 bases between. This clonotype was observed at least ten times. This sample's time point: newly diagnosed GD, antithyroid drugs for less than 3 months. The TCR library was made from RNA extracted from PBMCs. Both iRepertoire HTBI primers and Arm-PCR of CDR3 regions were used to build the TCR beta libraries. Via MiXCR, TCRdb re-called the multiplex PCR reads, giving one row per CDR3 protein. The sample holds approximately 350,000 distinct CDR3 sequences; 12% are singletons and the top ten take under 20%. These records were also assigned to another study, of T cells in Graves' hyperthyroidism and ophthalmopathy. That report adds: An initial round of RT-PCR targeting the TCR CDR3 relied on the HTBI primer set.

This TCR was sampled from a woman younger than 35 with Graves disease. The J gene is TRBJ2-3, the V gene TRBV11-1, with D perhaps matching TRBD2 (6 bases). Specimen: peripheral blood mononuclear cells (PBMCs), collected at new diagnosis, from a patient treated with antithyroid drugs. The CDR3 coding sequence is TGTGCCAGCAGCTTAAGATCCTTGTGGCTAGCGACGCCAACCTCGACTAGCACAGATACGCAGTATTTT. This translates into CASSLRSLWLATPTSTSTDTQYF.